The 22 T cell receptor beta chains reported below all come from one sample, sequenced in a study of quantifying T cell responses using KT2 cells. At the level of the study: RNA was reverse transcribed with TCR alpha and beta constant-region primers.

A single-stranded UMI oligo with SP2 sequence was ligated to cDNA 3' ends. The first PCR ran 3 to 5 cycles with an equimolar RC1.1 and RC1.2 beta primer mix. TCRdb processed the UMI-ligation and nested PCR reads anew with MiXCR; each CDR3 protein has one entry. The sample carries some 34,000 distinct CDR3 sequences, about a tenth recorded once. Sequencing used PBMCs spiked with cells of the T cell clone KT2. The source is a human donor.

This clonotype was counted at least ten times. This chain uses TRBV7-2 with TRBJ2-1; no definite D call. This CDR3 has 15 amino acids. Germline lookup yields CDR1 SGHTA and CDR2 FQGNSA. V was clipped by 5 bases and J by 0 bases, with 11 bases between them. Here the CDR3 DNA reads TGTGCCAGCAGCGAAGCCCCCTCCTCCTACAATGAGCAGTTCTTC. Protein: CASSEAPSSYNEQFF.

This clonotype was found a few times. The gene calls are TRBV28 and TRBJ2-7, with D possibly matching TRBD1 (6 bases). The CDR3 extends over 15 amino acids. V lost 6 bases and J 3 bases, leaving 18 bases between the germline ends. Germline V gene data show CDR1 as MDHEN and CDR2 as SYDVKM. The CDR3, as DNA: TGTGCCAGCAGGCCAGGGGACCTACAAGACTACGAGCAGTACTTC. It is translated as CASRPGDLQDYEQYF.

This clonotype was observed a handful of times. The CDR3 here is CASSLTAPGGFF. The CDR3 bases are TGTGCCAGCAGCTTAACCGCGCCCGGGGGGTTCTTC. The chain joins TRBV7-2 to TRBJ2-1; D is possibly TRBD2 (6 bases). The CDR3 sequence is 12 residues long. The germline gives CDR1 SGHTA, CDR2 FQGNSA. Trimming took 2 bases from V and 15 from J, leaving 14 bases between them.

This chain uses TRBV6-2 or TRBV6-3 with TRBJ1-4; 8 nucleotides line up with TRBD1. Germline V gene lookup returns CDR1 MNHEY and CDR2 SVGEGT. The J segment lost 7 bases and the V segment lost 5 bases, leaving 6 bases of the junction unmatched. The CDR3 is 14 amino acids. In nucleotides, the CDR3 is TGTGCCAGCAGTATGGACAGGGCATCTGAAAAACTGTTTTTT. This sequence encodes CASSMDRASEKLFF.

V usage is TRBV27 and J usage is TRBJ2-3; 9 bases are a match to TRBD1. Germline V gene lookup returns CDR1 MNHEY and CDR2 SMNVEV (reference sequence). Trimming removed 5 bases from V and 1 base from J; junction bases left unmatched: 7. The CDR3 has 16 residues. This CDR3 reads CASSLRQGDGTDTQYF. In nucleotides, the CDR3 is TGTGCCAGCAGTCTAAGACAGGGGGACGGCACAGATACGCAGTATTTT.

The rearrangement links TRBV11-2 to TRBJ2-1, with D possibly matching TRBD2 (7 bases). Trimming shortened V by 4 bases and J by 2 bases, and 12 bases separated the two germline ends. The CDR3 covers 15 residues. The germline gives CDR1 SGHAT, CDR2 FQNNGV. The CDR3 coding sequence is TGTGCCAGCAGCTCCGGGGGGCCAACCTACAATGAGCAGTTCTTC. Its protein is CASSSGGPTYNEQFF.

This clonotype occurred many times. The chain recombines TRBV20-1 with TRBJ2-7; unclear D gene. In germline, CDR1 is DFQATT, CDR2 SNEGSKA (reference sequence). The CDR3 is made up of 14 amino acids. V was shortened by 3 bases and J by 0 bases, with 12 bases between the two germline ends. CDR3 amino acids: CSASAAAFSYEQYF. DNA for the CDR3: TGCAGTGCTAGCGCAGCCGCCTTCTCCTACGAGCAGTACTTC.

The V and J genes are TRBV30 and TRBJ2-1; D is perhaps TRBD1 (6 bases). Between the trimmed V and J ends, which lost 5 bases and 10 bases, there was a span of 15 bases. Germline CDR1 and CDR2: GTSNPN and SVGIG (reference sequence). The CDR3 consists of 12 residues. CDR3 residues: CAWSRGTGEQFF. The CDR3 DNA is TGTGCCTGGTCGAGGGGGACGGGGGAGCAGTTCTTC.

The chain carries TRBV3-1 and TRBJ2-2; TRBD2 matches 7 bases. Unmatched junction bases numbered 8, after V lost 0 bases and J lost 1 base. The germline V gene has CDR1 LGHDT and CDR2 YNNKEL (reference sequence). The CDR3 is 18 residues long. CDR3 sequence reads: CASSQDFKLAKNTGELFF. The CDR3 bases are TGTGCCAGCAGCCAAGATTTCAAACTAGCGAAGAACACCGGGGAGCTGTTTTTT. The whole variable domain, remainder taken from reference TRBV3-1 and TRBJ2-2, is DTAVSQTPKYLVTQMGNDKSIKCEQNLGHDTMYWYKQDSKKFLKIMFSYNNKELIINETVPNRFSPKSPDKAHLNLHINSLELGDSAVYFCASSQDFKLAKNTGELFFGEGSRLTVL.

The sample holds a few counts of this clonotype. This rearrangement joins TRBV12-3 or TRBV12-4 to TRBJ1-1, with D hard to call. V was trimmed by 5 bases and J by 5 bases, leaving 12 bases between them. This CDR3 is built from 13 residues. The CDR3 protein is CASSLGYNTEAFF. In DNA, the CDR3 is TGTGCCAGCAGTCTGGGGTACAATACTGAAGCTTTCTTT.

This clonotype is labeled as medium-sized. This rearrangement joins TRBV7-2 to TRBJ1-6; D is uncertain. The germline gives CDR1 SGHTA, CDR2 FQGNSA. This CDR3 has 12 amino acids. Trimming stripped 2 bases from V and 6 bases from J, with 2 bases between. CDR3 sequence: CASSLPNSPLHF. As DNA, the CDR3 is TGTGCCAGCAGCTTACCTAATTCACCCCTCCACTTT.

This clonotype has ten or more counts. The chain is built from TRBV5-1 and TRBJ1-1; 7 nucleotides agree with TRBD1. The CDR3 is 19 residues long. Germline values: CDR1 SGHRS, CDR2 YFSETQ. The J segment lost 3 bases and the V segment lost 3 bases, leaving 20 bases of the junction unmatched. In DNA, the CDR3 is TGCGCCAGCAGCTCGACAAGGAATCTTCACAGGGGCCTTTACACTGAAGCTTTCTTT. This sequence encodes CASSSTRNLHRGLYTEAFF. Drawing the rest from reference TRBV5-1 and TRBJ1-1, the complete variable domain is KAGVTQTPRYLIKTRGQQVTLSCSPISGHRSVSWYQQTPGQGLQFLFEYFSETQRNKGNFPGRFSGRQFSNSRSEMNVSTLELGDSALYLCASSSTRNLHRGLYTEAFFGQGTRLTVV.

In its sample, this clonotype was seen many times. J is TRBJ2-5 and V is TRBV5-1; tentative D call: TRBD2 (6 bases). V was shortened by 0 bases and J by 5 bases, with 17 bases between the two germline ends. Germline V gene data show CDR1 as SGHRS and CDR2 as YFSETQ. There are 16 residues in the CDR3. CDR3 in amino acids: CASSLGGDGSAETQYF. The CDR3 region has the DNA TGCGCCAGCAGCTTGGGAGGCGACGGGAGCGCGGAGACCCAGTACTTC. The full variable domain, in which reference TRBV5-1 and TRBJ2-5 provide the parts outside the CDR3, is KAGVTQTPRYLIKTRGQQVTLSCSPISGHRSVSWYQQTPGQGLQFLFEYFSETQRNKGNFPGRFSGRQFSNSRSEMNVSTLELGDSALYLCASSLGGDGSAETQYFGPGTRLLVL.

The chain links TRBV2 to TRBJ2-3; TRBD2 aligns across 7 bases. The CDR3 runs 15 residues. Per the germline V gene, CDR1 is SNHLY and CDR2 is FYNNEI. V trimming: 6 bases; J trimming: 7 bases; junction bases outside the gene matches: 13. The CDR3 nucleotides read TGTGCCAGCAGGTTTCTAGCGGATGAACCAAATACGCAGTATTTT. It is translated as CASRFLADEPNTQYF.

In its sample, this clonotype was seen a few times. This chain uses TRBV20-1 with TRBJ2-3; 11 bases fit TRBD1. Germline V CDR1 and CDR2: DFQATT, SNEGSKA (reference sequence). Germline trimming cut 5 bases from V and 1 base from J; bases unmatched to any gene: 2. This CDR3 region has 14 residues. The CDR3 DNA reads TGCAGTGCTCCGGGACAGGGGGGCACAGATACGCAGTATTTT. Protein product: CSAPGQGGTDTQYF.

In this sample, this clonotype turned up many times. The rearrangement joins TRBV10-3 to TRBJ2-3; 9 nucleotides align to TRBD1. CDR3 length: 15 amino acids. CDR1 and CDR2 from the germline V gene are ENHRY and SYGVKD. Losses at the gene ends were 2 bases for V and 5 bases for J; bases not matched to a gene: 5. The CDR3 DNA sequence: TGTGCCATCAGTGAGGGGACAGGGAAGCAAGATACGCAGTATTTT. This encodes CAISEGTGKQDTQYF.

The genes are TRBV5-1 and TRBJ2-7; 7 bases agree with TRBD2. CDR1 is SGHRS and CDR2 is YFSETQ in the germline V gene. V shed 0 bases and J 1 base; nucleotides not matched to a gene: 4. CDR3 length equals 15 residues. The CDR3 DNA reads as TGCGCCAGCAGCTTGGGTGGTAGCGGGTCCTACGAGCAGTACTTC. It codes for CASSLGGSGSYEQYF.

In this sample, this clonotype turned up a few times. The CDR3 DNA reads as TGTGCCAGCAGTAAATATAGCAATCAGCCCCAGCATTTT. Its translation: CASSKYSNQPQHF. This chain connects TRBV6-2 or TRBV6-3 to TRBJ1-5, with D unresolved. Looked up from germline, CDR1 is MNHEY and CDR2 is SVGEGT. V shed 5 bases and J shed 0 bases, with 5 bases lying between them. The CDR3 is made up of 13 amino acids.

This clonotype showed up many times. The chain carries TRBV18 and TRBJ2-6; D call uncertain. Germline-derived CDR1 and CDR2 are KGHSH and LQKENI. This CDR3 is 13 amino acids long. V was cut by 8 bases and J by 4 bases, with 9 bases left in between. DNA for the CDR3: TGTGCCAGCCCCTCCTCGGGGGCCAACGTCCTGACTTTC. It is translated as CASPSSGANVLTF.

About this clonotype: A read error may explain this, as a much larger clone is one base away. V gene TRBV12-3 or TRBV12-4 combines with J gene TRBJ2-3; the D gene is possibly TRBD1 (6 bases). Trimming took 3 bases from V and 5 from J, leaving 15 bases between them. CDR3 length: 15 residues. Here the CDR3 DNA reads TGTGCCAGCAGTTTTGGGGACAAGGATTTAGATACGCAGTATTTT. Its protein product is CASSFGDKDLDTQYF.

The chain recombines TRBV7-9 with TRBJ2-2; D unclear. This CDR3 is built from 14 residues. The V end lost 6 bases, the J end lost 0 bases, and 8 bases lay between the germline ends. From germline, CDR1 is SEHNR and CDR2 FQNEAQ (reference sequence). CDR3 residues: CASRERTNTGELFF. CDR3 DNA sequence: TGTGCCAGCAGAGAACGAACGAACACCGGGGAGCTGTTTTTT.

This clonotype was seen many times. CDR3 in amino acids: CASRAGTPVTDTQYF. The CDR3 nucleotides read TGTGCCAGCAGAGCCGGGACTCCCGTCACAGATACGCAGTATTTT. V is TRBV7-9 and J is TRBJ2-3; possibly TRBD2 for D (6 bases). Germline V lookup: CDR1 SEHNR, CDR2 FQNEAQ (reference sequence). V lost 6 bases, J lost 2 bases, and 15 bases lay in between. CDR3 size: 15 residues. Together with reference TRBV7-9 and TRBJ2-3, the CDR3 gives the full variable domain: DTGVSQNPRHKITKRGQNVTFRCDPISEHNRLYWYRQTLGQGPEFLTYFQNEAQLEKSRLLSDRFSAERPKGSFSTLEIQRTEQGDSAMYLCASRAGTPVTDTQYFGPGTRLTVL.